These 4 T cell receptor beta chains share one sample of origin, sequenced in a study of Ad26.COV2.S vaccination and SARS-CoV-2 variants. Stated treatment: about 20 received Ad26.COV2.S at low or high dose, single or two shots; 5 received placebo; per-sample allocation not given. Sample collection was performed on day 63 after the first vaccine or placebo injection. Produced via immunoSEQ multiplex PCR; TCRdb's table is partial and in-frame only. This table holds under 400,000 clones, about nine tenths found once. The starting material was peripheral blood, obtained in a trial of Ad26.COV2.S vaccine versus placebo. All receptors come from a person between 18 and 65 years old who received the Ad26.COV2.S COVID-19 vaccine or a placebo.

The V and J genes are TRBV18 and TRBJ2-7; D remains unclear. Germline CDR1 reads KGHSH; CDR2 reads LQKENI. Trimming cost V 2 bases and J 6 bases, with 17 bases left between them. The CDR3 is 15 amino acids. Here the CDR3 reads CASSPETLYASEQYF. The CDR3, as DNA: TGTGCCAGCTCACCAGAAACCCTTTATGCTTCCGAGCAGTACTTC.

The genes are TRBV27 and TRBJ2-5; 10 bases align to TRBD2. The CDR3 covers 19 residues. Germline values: CDR1 MNHEY, CDR2 SMNVEV (reference sequence). With 2 bases clipped from V and 5 bases from J, the junction kept 17 bases outside the gene matches. CDR3 in amino acids: CASSLSGGALIPASETQYF. The CDR3 DNA sequence: TGTGCCAGCAGTTTAAGCGGGGGGGCCTTAATCCCCGCTTCCGAGACCCAGTACTTC.

CDR3 protein: CSASGRGPLSYEQYF. The CDR3 DNA reads TGCAGTGCTAGTGGCCGGGGGCCCCTATCCTACGAGCAGTACTTC. The J gene is TRBJ2-7, the V gene TRBV20-1; the D gene could be TRBD1 or TRBD2 (6 bases each). There are 15 residues in the CDR3. CDR1 is DFQATT and CDR2 is SNEGSKA in the germline V gene (reference sequence). Trimming took off 3 bases at V and 1 base at J, with 16 bases between the two ends.

This clone was counted a single time. The chain employs TRBV2 and TRBJ2-1; no definite D call. Per the germline V gene, CDR1 is SNHLY and CDR2 is FYNNEI. Trimming stripped 8 bases from V and 3 bases from J, with 11 bases between. The CDR3 has 13 amino acids. CDR3 DNA sequence: TGTGCCAGCGGGGATTTCAACTACAATGAGCAGTTCTTC. It is translated as CASGDFNYNEQFF. Full variable domain (outside the CDR3, taken from reference TRBV2 and TRBJ2-1): EPEVTQTPSHQVTQMGQEVILRCVPISNHLYFYWYRQILGQKVEFLVSFYNNEISEKSEIFDDQFSVERPDGSNFTLKIRSTKLEDSAMYFCASGDFNYNEQFFGPGTRLTVL.